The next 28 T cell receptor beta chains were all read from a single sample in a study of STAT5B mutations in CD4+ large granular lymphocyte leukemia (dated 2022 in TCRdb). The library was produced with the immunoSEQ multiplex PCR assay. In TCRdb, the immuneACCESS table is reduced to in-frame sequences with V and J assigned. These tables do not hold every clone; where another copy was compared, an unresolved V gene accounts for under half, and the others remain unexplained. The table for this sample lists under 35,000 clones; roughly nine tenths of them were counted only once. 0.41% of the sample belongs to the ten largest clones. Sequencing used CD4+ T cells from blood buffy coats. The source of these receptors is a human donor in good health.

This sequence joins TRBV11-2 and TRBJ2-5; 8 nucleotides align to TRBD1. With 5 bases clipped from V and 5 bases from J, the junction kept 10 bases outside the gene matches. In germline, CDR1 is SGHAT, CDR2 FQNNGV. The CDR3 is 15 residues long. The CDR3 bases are TGTGCCAGCAGCAGAGGGGCAGGGGGCGATGAGACCCAGTACTTC. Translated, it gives CASSRGAGGDETQYF.

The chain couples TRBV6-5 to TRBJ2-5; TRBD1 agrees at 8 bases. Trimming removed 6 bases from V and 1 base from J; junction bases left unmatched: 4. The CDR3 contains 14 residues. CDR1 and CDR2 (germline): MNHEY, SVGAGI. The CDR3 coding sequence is TGTGCCAGCAGATTAGGACAGGGCCAAGAGACCCAGTACTTC. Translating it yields CASRLGQGQETQYF.

The CDR3 spells CASSFETSNQPQHF. The CDR3 DNA reads TGTGCCAGCAGTTTTGAGACAAGCAATCAGCCCCAGCATTTT. The chain couples TRBV28 to TRBJ1-5; unclear D gene. Looked up from germline, CDR1 is MDHEN and CDR2 is SYDVKM. The CDR3 runs 14 residues. V dropped 3 bases and J dropped 1 base, with 7 bases sitting between them.

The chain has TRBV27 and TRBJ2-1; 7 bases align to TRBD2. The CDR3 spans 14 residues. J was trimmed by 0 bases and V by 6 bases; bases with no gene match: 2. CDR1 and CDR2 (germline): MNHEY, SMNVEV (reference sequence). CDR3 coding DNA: TGTGCCAGCAGGGGACTACCCTCCTACAATGAGCAGTTCTTC. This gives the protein CASRGLPSYNEQFF.

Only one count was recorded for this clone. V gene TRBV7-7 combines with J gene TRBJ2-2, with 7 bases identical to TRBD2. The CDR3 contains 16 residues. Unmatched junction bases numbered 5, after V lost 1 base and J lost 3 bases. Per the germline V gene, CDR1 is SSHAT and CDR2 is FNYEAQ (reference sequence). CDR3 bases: TGTGCCAGCAGCTTAGGAGCGGCGGGAGACACCGGGGAGCTGTTTTTT. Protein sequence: CASSLGAAGDTGELFF.

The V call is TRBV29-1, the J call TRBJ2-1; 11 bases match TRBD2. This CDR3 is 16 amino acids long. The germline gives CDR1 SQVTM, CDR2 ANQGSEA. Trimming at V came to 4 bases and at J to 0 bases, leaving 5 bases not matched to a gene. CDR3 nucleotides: TGCAGCGTTGTTACCGGGACTAGCGGCTCCTACAATGAGCAGTTCTTC. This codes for CSVVTGTSGSYNEQFF.

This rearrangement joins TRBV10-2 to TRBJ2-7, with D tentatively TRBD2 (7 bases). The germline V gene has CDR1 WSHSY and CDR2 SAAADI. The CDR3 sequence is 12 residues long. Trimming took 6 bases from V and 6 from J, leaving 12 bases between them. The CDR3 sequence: CASRRGEGEQYF. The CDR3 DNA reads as TGCGCCAGCAGGAGGGGGGAGGGCGAGCAGTACTTC.

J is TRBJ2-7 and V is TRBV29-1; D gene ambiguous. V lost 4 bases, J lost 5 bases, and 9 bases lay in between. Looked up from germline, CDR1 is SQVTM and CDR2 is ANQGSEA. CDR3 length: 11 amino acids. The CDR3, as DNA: TGCAGCGTTGGGGCAGATGACGAGCAGTACTTC. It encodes CSVGADDEQYF.

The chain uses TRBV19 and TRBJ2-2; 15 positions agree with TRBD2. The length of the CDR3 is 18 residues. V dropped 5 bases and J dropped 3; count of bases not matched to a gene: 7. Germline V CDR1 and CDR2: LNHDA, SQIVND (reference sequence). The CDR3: CASSVPGLAGGDTGELFF. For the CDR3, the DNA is TGTGCCAGTAGTGTCCCGGGACTAGCGGGAGGTGACACCGGGGAGCTGTTTTTT.

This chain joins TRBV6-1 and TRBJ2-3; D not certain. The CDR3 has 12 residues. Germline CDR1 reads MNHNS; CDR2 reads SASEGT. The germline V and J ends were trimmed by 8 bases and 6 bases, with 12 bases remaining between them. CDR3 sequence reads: CASWALRDTQYF. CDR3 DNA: TGTGCCAGCTGGGCCCTAAGGGATACGCAGTATTTT.

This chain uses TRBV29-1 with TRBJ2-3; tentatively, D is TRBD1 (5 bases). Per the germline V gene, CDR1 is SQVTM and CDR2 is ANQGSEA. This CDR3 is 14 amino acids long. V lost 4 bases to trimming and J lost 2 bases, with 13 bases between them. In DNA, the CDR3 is TGCAGCGTTGCACAGGTTTTAGCCACAGATACGCAGTATTTT. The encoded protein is CSVAQVLATDTQYF.

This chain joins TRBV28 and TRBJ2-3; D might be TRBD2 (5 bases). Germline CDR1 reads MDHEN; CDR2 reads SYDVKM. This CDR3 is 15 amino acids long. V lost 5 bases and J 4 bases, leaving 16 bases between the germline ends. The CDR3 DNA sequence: TGTGCCAGCAGTCCCACCGGGGTAAAGGCAGATACGCAGTATTTT. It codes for CASSPTGVKADTQYF.

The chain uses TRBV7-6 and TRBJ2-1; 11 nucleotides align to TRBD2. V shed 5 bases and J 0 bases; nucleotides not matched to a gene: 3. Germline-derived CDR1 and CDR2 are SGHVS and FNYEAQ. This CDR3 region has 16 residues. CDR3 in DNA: TGTGCCAGCAGCCCGGGACTAGCGGCCTCCTACAATGAGCAGTTCTTC. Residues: CASSPGLAASYNEQFF.

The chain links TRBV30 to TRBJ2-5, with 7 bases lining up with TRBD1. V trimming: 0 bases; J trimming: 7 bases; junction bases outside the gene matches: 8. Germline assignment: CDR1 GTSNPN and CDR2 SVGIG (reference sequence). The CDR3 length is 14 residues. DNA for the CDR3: TGTGCCTGGAGTGTAGTACCGCCAGGGGGGACCCAGTACTTC. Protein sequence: CAWSVVPPGGTQYF.

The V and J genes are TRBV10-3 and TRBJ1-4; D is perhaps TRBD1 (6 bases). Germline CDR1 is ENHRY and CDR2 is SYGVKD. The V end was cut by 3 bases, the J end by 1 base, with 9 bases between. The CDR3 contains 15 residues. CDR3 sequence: CAISDPRGTNEKLFF. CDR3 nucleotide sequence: TGTGCCATCAGTGACCCCAGGGGAACTAATGAAAAACTGTTTTTT.

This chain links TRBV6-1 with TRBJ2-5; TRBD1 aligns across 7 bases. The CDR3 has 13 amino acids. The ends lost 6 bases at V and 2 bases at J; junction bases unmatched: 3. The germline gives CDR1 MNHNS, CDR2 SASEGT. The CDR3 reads CASRGQNQETQYF. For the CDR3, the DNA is TGTGCCAGCAGGGGACAGAATCAAGAGACCCAGTACTTC.

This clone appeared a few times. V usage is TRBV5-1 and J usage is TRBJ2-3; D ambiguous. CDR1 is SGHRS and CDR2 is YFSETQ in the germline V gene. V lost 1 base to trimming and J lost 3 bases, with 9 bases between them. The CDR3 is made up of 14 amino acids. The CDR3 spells CASSLHQDTDTQYF. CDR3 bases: TGCGCCAGCAGCTTGCACCAGGATACAGATACGCAGTATTTT.

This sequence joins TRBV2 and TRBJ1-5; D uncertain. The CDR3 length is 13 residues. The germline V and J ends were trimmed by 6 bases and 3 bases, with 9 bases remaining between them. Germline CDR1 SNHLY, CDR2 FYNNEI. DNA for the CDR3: TGTGCCAGCAGGGGAGAAGACAATCAGCCCCAGCATTTT. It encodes CASRGEDNQPQHF.

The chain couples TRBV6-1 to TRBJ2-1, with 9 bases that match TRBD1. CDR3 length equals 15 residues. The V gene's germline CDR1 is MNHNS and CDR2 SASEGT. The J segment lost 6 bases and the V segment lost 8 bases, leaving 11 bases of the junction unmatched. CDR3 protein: CASDPRDREFNEQFF. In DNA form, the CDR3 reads TGTGCCAGCGATCCTAGGGACAGGGAATTCAATGAGCAGTTCTTC.

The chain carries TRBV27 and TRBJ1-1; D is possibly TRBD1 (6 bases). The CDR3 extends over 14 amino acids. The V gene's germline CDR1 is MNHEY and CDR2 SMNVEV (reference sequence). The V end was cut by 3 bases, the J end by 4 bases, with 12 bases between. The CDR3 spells CASSLGGPGTEAFF. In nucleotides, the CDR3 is TGTGCCAGCAGTTTGGGGGGGCCGGGCACTGAAGCTTTCTTT.

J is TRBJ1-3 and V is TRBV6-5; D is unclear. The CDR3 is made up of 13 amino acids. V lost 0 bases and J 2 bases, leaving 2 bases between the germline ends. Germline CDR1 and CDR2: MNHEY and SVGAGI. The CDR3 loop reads CASSYSAGNTIYF. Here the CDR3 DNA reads TGTGCCAGCAGTTACTCGGCTGGAAACACCATATATTTT.

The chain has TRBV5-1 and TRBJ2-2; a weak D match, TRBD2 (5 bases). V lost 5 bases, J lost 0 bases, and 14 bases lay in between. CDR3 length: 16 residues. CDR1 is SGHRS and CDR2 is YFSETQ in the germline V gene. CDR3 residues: CASSVSAEANTGELFF. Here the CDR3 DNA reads TGCGCCAGCAGTGTCTCTGCGGAGGCGAACACCGGGGAGCTGTTTTTT.

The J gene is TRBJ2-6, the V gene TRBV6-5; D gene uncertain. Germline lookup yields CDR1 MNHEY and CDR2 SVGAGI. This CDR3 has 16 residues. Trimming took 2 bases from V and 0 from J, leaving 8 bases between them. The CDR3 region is CASSYGRYSGANVLTF. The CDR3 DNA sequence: TGTGCCAGCAGTTACGGACGGTACTCTGGGGCCAACGTCCTGACTTTC.

This chain's CDR3 is CAISDRYEQYF. The CDR3 coding sequence is TGTGCCATCAGTGACCGTTACGAGCAGTACTTC. This chain links TRBV10-3 with TRBJ2-7; the D is unclear. The germline V and J ends were trimmed by 3 bases and 4 bases, with 4 bases remaining between them. CDR3 size: 11 residues. CDR1 and CDR2 (germline): ENHRY, SYGVKD.

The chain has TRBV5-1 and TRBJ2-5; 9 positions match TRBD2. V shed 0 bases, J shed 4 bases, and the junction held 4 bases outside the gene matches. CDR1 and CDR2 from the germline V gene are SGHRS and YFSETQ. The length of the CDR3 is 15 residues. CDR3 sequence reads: CASSLGSSGIETQYF. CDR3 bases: TGCGCCAGCAGCTTGGGATCTAGCGGGATAGAGACCCAGTACTTC.

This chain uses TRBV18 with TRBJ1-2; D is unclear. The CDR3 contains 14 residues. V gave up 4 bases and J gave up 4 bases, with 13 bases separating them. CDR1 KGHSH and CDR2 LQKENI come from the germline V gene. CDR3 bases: TGTGCCAGCTCACTGTCGGGGTTCGGCTATGGCTACACCTTC. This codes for CASSLSGFGYGYTF. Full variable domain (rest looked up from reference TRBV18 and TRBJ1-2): NAGVMQNPRHLVRRRGQEARLRCSPMKGHSHVYWYRQLPEEGLKFMVYLQKENIIDESGMPKERFSAEFPKEGPSILRIQQVVRGDSAAYFCASSLSGFGYGYTFGSGTRLTVV.

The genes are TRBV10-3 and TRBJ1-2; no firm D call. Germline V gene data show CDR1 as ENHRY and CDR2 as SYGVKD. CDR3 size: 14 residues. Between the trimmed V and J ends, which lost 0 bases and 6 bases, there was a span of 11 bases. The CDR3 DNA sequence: TGTGCCATCAGTGAGTCTGGGGAAATCCATGGCTACACCTTC. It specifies CAISESGEIHGYTF.

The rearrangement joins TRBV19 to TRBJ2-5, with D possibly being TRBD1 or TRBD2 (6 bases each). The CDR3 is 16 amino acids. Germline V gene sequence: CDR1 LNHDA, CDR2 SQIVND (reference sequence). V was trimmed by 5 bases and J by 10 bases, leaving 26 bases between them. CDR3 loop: CASSGGGSGLYEYQYF. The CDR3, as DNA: TGTGCCAGTAGTGGAGGGGGGTCAGGGCTTTACGAGTACCAGTACTTC.